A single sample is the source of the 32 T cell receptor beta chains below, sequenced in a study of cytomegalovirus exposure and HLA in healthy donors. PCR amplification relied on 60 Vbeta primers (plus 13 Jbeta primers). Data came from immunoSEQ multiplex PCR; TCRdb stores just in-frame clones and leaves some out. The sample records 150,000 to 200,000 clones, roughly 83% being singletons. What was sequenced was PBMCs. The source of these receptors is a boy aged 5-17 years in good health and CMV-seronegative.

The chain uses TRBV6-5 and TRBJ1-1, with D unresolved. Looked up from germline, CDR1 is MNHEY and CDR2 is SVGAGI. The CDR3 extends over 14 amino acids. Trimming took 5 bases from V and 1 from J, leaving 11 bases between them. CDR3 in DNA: TGTGCCAGCAGTGAACCTGAGCAGAACACTGAAGCTTTCTTT. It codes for CASSEPEQNTEAFF.

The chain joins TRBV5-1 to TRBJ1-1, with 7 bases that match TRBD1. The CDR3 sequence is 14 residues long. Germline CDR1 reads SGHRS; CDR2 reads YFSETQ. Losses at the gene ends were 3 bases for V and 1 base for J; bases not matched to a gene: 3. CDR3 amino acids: CASSSQGRNTEAFF. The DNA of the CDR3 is TGCGCCAGCAGCTCACAGGGGAGGAACACTGAAGCTTTCTTT.

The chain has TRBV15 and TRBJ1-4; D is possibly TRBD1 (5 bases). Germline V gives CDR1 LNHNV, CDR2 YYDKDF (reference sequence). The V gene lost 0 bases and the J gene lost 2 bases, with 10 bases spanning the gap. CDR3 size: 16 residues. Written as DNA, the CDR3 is TGTGCCACCAGCAGAGATTCGGGGGTTACTAATGAAAAACTGTTTTTT. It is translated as CATSRDSGVTNEKLFF. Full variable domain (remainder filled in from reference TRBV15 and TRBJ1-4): DAMVIQNPRYQVTQFGKPVTLSCSQTLNHNVMYWYQQKSSQAPKLLFHYYDKDFNNEADTPDNFQSRRPNTSFCFLDIRSPGLGDTAMYLCATSRDSGVTNEKLFFGSGTQLSVL.

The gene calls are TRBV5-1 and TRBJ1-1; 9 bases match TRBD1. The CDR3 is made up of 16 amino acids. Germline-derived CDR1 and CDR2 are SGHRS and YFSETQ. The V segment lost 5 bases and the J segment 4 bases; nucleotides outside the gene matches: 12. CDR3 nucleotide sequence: TGCGCCAGCAGAGGCCGGGACAGGGCGTATGGCACTGAAGCTTTCTTT. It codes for CASRGRDRAYGTEAFF. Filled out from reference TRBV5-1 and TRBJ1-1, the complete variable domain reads KAGVTQTPRYLIKTRGQQVTLSCSPISGHRSVSWYQQTPGQGLQFLFEYFSETQRNKGNFPGRFSGRQFSNSRSEMNVSTLELGDSALYLCASRGRDRAYGTEAFFGQGTRLTVV.

The CDR3 loop reads CASSPWAGDRAVSPLHF. CDR3 in DNA: TGTGCCAGCAGCCCTTGGGCCGGGGACAGGGCGGTCTCACCCCTCCACTTT. V is TRBV5-6 and J is TRBJ1-6; TRBD1 matches 9 bases. J gave up 10 bases and V 4 bases, and 15 bases lay outside the gene matches. This CDR3 has 17 residues. Germline V gives CDR1 SGHDT, CDR2 YYEEEE.

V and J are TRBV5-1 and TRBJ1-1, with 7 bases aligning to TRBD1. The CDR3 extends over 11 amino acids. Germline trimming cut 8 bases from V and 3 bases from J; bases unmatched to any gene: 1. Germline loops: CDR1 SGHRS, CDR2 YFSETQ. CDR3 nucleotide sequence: TGCGCCAGTACAGGGGACACTGAAGCTTTCTTT. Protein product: CASTGDTEAFF.

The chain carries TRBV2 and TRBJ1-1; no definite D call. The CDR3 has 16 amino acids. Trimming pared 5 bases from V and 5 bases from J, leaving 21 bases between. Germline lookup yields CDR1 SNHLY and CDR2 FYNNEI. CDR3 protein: CASSTATAGRRTEAFF. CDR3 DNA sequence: TGTGCCAGCAGTACAGCCACGGCGGGTAGGAGAACTGAAGCTTTCTTT.

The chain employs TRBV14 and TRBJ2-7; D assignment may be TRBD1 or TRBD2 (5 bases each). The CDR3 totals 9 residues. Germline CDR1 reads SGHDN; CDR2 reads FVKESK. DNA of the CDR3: TGTGCCAGCAGCCAAGATTGGGGGGTC. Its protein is CASSQDWGV.

CDR3 protein: CASSPRDFNEKLFF. CDR3 in DNA: TGTGCCAGCAGTCCCCGGGACTTTAATGAAAAACTGTTTTTT. This chain connects TRBV6-6 to TRBJ1-4, with D maybe TRBD1 (5 bases). The V gene's germline CDR1 is MNHNY and CDR2 SVGAGI (reference sequence). V shed 5 bases and J shed 4 bases, with 11 bases lying between them. The CDR3 is made up of 14 amino acids.

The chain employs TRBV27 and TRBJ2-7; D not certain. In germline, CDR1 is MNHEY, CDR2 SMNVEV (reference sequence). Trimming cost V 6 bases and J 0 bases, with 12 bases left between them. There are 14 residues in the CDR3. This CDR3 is CASSSTGSSYEQYF. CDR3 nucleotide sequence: TGTGCCAGCAGCTCGACTGGAAGCTCCTACGAGCAGTACTTC.

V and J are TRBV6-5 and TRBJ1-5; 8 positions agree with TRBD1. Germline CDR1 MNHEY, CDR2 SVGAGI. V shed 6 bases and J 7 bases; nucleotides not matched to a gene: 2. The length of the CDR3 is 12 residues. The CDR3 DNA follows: TGTGCCAGCAGGACAGGGGACCAGCCCCAGCATTTT. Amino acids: CASRTGDQPQHF.

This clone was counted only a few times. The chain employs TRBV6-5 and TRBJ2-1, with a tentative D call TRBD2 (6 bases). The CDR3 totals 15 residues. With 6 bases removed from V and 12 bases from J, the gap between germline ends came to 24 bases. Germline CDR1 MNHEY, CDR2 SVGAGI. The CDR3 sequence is CASSPGRGSGMGQFF. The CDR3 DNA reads TGTGCCAGCAGCCCGGGCCGGGGGTCCGGTATGGGGCAGTTCTTC.

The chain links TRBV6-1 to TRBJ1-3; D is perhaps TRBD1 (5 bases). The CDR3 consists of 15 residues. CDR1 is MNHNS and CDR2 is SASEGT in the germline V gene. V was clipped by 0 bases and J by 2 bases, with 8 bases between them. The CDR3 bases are TGTGCCAGCAGTGAAGCCGGCAGGGCTGGAAACACCATATATTTT. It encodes CASSEAGRAGNTIYF.

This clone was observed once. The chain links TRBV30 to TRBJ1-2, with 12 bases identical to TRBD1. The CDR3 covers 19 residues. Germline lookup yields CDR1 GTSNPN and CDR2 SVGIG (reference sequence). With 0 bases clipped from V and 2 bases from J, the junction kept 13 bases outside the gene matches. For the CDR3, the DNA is TGTGCCTGGAGTGTACTTGATTATGGGACAGGGGGCGCGAACTATGGCTACACCTTC. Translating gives CAWSVLDYGTGGANYGYTF.

The CDR3 DNA sequence: TGTGCCAGCCTTCGAACAGGCCCTGAAGCTTTCTTT. Translation gives CASLRTGPEAFF. The V call is TRBV2, the J call TRBJ1-1; weak D call: TRBD1 (5 bases). The CDR3 length is 12 residues. CDR1 is SNHLY and CDR2 is FYNNEI in the germline V gene. Trimming pared 8 bases from V and 6 bases from J, leaving 13 bases between.

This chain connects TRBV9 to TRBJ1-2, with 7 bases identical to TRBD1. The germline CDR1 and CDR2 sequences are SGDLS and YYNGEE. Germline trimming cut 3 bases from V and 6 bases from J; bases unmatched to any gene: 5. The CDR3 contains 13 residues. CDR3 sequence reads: CASSARQGHGYTF. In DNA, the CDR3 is TGTGCCAGCAGCGCCAGACAGGGACATGGCTACACCTTC. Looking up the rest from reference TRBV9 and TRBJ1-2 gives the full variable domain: DSGVTQTPKHLITATGQRVTLRCSPRSGDLSVYWYQQSLDQGLQFLIQYYNGEERAKGNILERFSAQQFPDLHSELNLSSLELGDSALYFCASSARQGHGYTFGSGTRLTVV.

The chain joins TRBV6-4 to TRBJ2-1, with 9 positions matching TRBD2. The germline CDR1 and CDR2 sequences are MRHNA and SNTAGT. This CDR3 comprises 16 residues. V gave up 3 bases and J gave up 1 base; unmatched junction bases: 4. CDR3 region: CASSELGLASYNEQFF. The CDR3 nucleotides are TGTGCCAGCAGTGAACTAGGACTAGCGTCCTACAATGAGCAGTTCTTC.

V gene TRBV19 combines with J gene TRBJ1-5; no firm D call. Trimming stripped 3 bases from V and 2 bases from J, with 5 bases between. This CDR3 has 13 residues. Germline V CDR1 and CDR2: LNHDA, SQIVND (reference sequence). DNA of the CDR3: TGTGCCAGTAGTATGGGCGGCAATCAGCCCCAGCATTTT. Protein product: CASSMGGNQPQHF.

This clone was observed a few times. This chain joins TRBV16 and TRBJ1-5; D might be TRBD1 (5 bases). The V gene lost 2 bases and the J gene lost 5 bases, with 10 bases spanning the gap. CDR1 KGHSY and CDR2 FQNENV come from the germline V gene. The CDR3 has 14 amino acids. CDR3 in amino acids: CASSQGGSYQPQHF. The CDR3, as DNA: TGTGCCAGCAGCCAAGGGGGGAGCTATCAGCCCCAGCATTTT.

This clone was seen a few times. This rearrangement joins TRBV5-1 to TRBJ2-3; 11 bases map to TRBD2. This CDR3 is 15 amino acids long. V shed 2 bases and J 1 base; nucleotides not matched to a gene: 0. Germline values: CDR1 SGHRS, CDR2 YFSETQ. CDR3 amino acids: CASSLLAGGTDTQYF. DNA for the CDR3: TGCGCCAGCAGCTTACTAGCGGGGGGCACAGATACGCAGTATTTT.

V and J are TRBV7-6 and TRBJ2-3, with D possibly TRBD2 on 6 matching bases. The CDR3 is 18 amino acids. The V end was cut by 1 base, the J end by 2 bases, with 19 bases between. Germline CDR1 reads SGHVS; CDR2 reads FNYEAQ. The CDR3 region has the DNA TGTGCCAGCAGCTTAGGGACCTTATCGGACTACTACACAGATACGCAGTATTTT. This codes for CASSLGTLSDYYTDTQYF. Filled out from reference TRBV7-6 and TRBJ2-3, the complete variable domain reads GAGVSQSPRYKVTKRGQDVALRCDPISGHVSLYWYRQALGQGPEFLTYFNYEAQQDKSGLPNDRFSAERPEGSISTLTIQRTEQRDSAMYRCASSLGTLSDYYTDTQYFGPGTRLTVL.

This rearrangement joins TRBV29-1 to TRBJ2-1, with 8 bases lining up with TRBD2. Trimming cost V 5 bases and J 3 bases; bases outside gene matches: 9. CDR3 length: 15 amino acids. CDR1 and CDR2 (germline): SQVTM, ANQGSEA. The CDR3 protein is CSVFGSGGYYNEQFF. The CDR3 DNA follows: TGCAGCGTTTTCGGGAGCGGGGGTTACTACAATGAGCAGTTCTTC.

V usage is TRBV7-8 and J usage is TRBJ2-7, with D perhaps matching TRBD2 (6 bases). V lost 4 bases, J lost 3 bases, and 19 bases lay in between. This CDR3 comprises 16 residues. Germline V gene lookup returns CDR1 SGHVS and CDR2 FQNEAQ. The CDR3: CASSSLPRGNYYEQYF. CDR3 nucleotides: TGTGCCAGCAGCTCCCTACCTCGGGGGAACTACTACGAGCAGTACTTC.

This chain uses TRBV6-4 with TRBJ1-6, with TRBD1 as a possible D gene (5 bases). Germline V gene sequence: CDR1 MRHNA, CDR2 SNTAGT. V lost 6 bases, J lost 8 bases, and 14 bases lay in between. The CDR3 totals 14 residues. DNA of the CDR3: TGTGCCAGCAGCCCGGGACTCGGAGATTCACCCCTCCACTTT. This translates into CASSPGLGDSPLHF.

This chain's CDR3 is CASSPVEGRRYGYTF. CDR3 DNA: TGTGCCAGCAGCCCCGTCGAGGGGAGGAGGTATGGCTACACCTTC. The V call is TRBV5-4, the J call TRBJ1-2; maybe TRBD1 (5 bases). The V gene's germline CDR1 is SGHNT and CDR2 YYREEE (reference sequence). The CDR3 totals 15 residues. The V and J ends lost 4 bases and 5 bases respectively, with 18 bases between them. The whole variable domain, remainder taken from reference TRBV5-4 and TRBJ1-2, is ETGVTQSPTHLIKTRGQQVTLRCSSQSGHNTVSWYQQALGQGPQFIFQYYREEENGRGNFPPRFSGLQFPNYSSELNVNALELDDSALYLCASSPVEGRRYGYTFGSGTRLTVV.

This CDR3 reads CATSRGGGASSYEQYF. The DNA of the CDR3 is TGTGCCACCAGCAGAGGAGGGGGGGCCAGCTCCTACGAGCAGTACTTC. The J gene is TRBJ2-7, the V gene TRBV15; D perhaps matches TRBD2 (7 bases). This CDR3 is built from 16 residues. V lost 1 base, J lost 0 bases, and 13 bases lay in between. Germline V CDR1 and CDR2: LNHNV, YYDKDF (reference sequence).

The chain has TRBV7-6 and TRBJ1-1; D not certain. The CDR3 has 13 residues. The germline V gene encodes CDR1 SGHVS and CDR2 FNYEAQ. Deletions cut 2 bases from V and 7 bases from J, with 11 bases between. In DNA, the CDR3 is TGTGCCAGCAGCTTAAAGGAGGACTTTGAAGCTTTCTTT. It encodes CASSLKEDFEAFF.

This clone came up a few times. As DNA, the CDR3 is TGTGCCAGCAGCCAACAAGCGGACGAGCAGTACTTC. Translated, it gives CASSQQADEQYF. This rearrangement joins TRBV14 to TRBJ2-7; D is perhaps TRBD2 (5 bases). This CDR3 has 12 residues. CDR1 is SGHDN, CDR2 FVKESK, per germline. V gave up 2 bases and J gave up 5 bases, with 7 bases separating them.

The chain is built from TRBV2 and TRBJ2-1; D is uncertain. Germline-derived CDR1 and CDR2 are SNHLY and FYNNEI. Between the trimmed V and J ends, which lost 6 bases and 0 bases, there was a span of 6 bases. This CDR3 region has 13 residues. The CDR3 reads CASRTYSYNEQFF. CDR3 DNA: TGTGCCAGCAGGACATACTCCTACAATGAGCAGTTCTTC.

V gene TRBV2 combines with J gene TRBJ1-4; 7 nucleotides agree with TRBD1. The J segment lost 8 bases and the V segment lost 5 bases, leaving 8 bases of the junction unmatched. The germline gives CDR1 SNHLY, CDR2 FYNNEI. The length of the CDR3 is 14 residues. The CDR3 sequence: CASSFGTAREKLFF. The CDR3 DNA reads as TGTGCCAGCAGTTTCGGGACAGCCCGGGAAAAACTGTTTTTT.

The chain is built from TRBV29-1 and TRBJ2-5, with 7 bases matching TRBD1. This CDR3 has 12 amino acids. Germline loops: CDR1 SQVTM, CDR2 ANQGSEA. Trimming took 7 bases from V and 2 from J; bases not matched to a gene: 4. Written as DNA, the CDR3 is TGCAGCGCCCTGGGACAGCAAGAGACCCAGTACTTC. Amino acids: CSALGQQETQYF.

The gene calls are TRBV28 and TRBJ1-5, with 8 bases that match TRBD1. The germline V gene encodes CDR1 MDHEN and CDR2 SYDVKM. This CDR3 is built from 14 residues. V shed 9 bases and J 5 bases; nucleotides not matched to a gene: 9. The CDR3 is CASDLGQGDQPQHF. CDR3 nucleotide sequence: TGTGCCAGTGACCTCGGACAGGGTGATCAGCCCCAGCATTTT. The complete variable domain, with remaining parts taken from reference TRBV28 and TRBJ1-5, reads DVKVTQSSRYLVKRTGEKVFLECVQDMDHENMFWYRQDPGLGLRLIYFSYDVKMKEKGDIPEGYSVSREKKERFSLILESASTNQTSMYLCASDLGQGDQPQHFGDGTRLSIL.